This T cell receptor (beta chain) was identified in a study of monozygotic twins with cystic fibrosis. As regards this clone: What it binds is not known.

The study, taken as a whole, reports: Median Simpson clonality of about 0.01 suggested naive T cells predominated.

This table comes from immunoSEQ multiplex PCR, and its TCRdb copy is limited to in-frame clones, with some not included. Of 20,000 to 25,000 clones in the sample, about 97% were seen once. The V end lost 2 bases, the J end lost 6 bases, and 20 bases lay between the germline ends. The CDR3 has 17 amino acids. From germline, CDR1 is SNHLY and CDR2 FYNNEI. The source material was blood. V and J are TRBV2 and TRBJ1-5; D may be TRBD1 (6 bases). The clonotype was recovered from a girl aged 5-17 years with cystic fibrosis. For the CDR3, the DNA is TGTGCCAGCAGTGAAAGGCACATCTTCCCCAGGGGTCAGCCCCAGCATTTT. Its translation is CASSERHIFPRGQPQHF.